The following is a T cell receptor beta chain sequence with its context. It has no known antigen specificity. Nothing much larger sits one base from this clone, and base qualities are not available. These data belong to a study of OX40 agonist ivuxolimab in advanced cancers. Describing the broader study: Ivuxolimab was an agonistic, fully human IgG2 monoclonal antibody directed against OX40 (CD134), a costimulatory receptor. Intravenous ivuxolimab was administered to patients every 2 weeks at six dose levels: 0.01, 0.1, 0.3, 1.5, 3 and 10 mg/kg. Of the approximately 50 dose-escalation patients, hepatocellular carcinoma was present in about 19, melanoma in approximately 15, renal cell carcinoma in 9 and head and neck cancer in 9. The dose-escalation cohort was over 70% male with a mean age of approximately 60 years, ranging from roughly 23 to 90. Prior anti-PD-1, anti-PD-L1 or anti-CTLA-4 therapy was permitted, and 40% of dose-escalation patients had received checkpoint inhibitors. Partial responses occurred in three dose-escalation patients: two with cutaneous melanoma and one with hepatocellular carcinoma. Peripheral TCRbeta sequencing was intended to test whether TCR sequence diversity was altered and clonal T-cell expansion was caused by ivuxolimab. The monotherapy dose-escalation portion (N of about 49 patients) of the phase I ivuxolimab trial is reported in the paper. What the study reported, not specific to this receptor: The antigen specificity of the peripheral T cells that underwent clonal expansion was not determined. On average, CD8+ T cells showed more expanded clones than CD4+ T cells after ivuxolimab. Clonal expansion of both CD4+ and CD8+ blood T cells was observed from baseline to week 6 at doses 0.1 to 3.0 mg/kg. Partial responders in the 0.1-3.0 mg/kg groups had among the lowest normalized peripheral clonal expansion, especially among CD8+ T cells. Low levels of normalized T-cell clonal expansion were also seen in some nonresponding patients.

Patients with autoimmune disease history or receiving systemic immunosuppression were excluded from the trial. In every dose cohort, peripheral blood was drawn for TCR sequencing at baseline, cycle 4 day 1, and cycle 7 day 1. Samples were obtained from an open-label, multicenter, first-in-human phase I dose-escalation trial of ivuxolimab. Adults with locally advanced or metastatic head and neck squamous cell, hepatocellular, melanoma or renal cell carcinoma were enrolled in the trial. CD4+ and CD8+ T cells were sorted separately from peripheral blood before TCR sequencing. For sequencing of the TCRbeta CDR3 region, genomic DNA was extracted from the sorted cells. TCRbeta CDR3 regions were sequenced using the immunoSEQ Assay. TCRdb retrieved this table from immuneACCESS and kept in-frame rearrangements only. Not all clones are present; in checked studies, unresolved V genes account for under half, and no reason is known for the remainder. The sample profile shows about 55,000 clones; nearly 85% of them were found once. Jointly, the top ten make up just under 4% of the sample.

The CDR3 contains 13 residues, cysteine and phenylalanine counted. CDR3 DNA only is kept here, 39 bases in frame from base 1. CDR1 and CDR2 are read off the germline V gene as SNHLY and FYNNEI. The V and J ends are trimmed by 4 bases and 3 bases, leaving 10 bases between them. Sequencing used CD4+ or CD8+ T cells sorted from blood, obtained in a trial of the OX40 agonist ivuxolimab. This clonotype originated in an adult with an advanced solid tumor such as melanoma, head and neck, liver or kidney cancer. The V and J segments used are TRBV2 and TRBJ2-7; the D segment cannot be called with confidence. The bases are TGTGCCAGCAGTGGAGACCAATTCTACGAGCAGTACTTC. This yields the protein CASSGDQFYEQYF.